What follows describes a single T cell receptor (beta chain). A far larger clone lies a single base away; this is likely a read error. Alpha and beta chains were covered, as first-strand cDNA relied on TRAV- and TRBV-specific primers. Over roughly 18 PCR cycles, TCRs were amplified from a constant-region primer and V-primer adapter. mRNA, once isolated, was amplified by in vitro transcription. TCRdb analysed the reads with MiXCR anew, one entry per CDR3 protein. The sample comprises about 82,000 distinct CDR3 sequences, approximately 17% of which are singletons, and 5.9% rests with the top ten. The CDR3 extends over 15 amino acids. V shed 1 base and J 10 bases; nucleotides not matched to a gene: 9. CDR1 MGHRA and CDR2 YSYEKL come from the germline V gene. These data belong to a study of low-dose radiotherapy and immunotherapy resistance in tumors. Background on the study: Individuals in Cohort 2 had 1 Gy per fraction every two weeks, adding up to 13 Gy over 26 weeks. Aspirin 300 mg, taken orally and daily, was given to patients for four cycles from cycle 1 day 1.

Time point in this sample: before trial treatment. All of the donors were given nivolumab, ipilimumab, aspirin, low-dose cyclophosphamide and low-dose radiotherapy as part of RACIN, a single-arm trial. This chain joins TRBV4-1 and TRBJ2-1, with 8 bases aligning to TRBD1. This receptor was taken from a male donor with prostate cancer. The source material was PBMCs, sampled before treatment. CDR3 amino acids: CASSQGDRRPYEQFF. The DNA of the CDR3 is TGCGCCAGCAGCCAAGGGGACAGGCGTCCCTACGAGCAGTTCTTC.